This record concerns one T cell receptor (beta chain) sequence. This specimen comes from a study of shared clonotypes between healthy human individuals. V lost 5 bases and J lost 1; bases outside the gene matches: 7. This CDR3 region has 15 residues. Germline CDR1 and CDR2: MNHEY and SMNVEV (reference sequence). Using immunoSEQ multiplex PCR, the repertoire was profiled, and TCRdb retains in-frame clones only, with some absent. The sample has around 450,000 clones; around 79% are singletons. Sequenced: PBMCs. The TCR comes from a woman in her thirties or forties in good health. Some clones in this sample may be carry-over from other donors' samples. This chain links TRBV27 with TRBJ1-1, with 7 bases fitting TRBD1. CDR3 loop: CASSRQGGGNTEAFF. CDR3 in DNA: TGTGCCAGCAGTCGACAGGGCGGAGGGAACACTGAAGCTTTCTTT.